This TCR beta chain derives from a study of T cell changes during pregnancy in multiple sclerosis. V lost 1 base, J lost 3 bases, and 9 bases lay in between. The CDR3 spans 14 residues. Germline V lookup: CDR1 MGHRA, CDR2 YSYEKL. Method: immunoSEQ multiplex PCR; TCRdb's copy keeps in-frame clones and lacks some. The sample has about 100,000 clones, approximately 90% seen once. Sequenced material: peripheral blood, taken after pregnancy. The TCR comes from a female donor with multiple sclerosis, enrolled in a pregnancy study. The chain recombines TRBV4-1 with TRBJ1-1; the D is unclear. CDR3: CASSQVVTDTEAFF. For the CDR3, the DNA is TGCGCCAGCAGCCAAGTGGTTACAGACACTGAAGCTTTCTTT.